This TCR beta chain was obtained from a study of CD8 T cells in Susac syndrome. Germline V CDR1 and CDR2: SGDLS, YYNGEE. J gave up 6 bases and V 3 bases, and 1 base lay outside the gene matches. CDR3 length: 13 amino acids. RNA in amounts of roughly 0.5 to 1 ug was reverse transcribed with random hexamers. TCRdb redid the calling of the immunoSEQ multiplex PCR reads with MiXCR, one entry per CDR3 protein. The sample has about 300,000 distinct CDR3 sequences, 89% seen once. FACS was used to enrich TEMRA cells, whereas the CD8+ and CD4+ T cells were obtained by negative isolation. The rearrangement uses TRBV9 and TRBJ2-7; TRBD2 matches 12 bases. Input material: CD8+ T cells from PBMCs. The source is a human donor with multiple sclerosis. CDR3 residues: CASSAGLAGEQYF. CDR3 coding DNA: TGTGCCAGCAGCGCGGGACTAGCGGGCGAGCAGTACTTC. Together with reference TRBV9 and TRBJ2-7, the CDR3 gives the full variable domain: DSGVTQTPKHLITATGQRVTLRCSPRSGDLSVYWYQQSLDQGLQFLIQYYNGEERAKGNILERFSAQQFPDLHSELNLSSLELGDSALYFCASSAGLAGEQYFGPGTRLTVT.